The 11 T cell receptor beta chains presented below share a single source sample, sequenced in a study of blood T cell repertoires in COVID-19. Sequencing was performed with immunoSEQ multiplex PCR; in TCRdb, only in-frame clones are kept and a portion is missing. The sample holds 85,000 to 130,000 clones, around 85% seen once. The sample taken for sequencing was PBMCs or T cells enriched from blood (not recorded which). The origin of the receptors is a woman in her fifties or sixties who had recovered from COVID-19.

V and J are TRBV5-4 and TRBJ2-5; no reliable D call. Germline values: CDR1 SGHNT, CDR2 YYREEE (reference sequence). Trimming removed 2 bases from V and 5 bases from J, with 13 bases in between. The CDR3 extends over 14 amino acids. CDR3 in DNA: TGTGCCAGCAGCTTACCCGGCAGGAAGGAGACCCAGTACTTC. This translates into CASSLPGRKETQYF.

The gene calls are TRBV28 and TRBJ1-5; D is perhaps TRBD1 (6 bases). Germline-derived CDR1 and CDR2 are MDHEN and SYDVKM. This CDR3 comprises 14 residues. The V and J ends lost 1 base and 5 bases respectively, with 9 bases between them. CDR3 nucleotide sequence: TGTGCCAGCAGTTTATCCAGGGGAGATCAGCCCCAGCATTTT. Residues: CASSLSRGDQPQHF.

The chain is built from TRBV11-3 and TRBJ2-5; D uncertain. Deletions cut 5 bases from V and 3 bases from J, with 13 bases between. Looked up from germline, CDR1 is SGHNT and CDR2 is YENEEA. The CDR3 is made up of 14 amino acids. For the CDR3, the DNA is TGTGCCAGCAGCCCAGGTACCAGTGAAGAGACCCAGTACTTC. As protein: CASSPGTSEETQYF. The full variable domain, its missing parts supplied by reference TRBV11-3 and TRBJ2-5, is EAGVVQSPRYKIIEKKQPVAFWCNPISGHNTLYWYLQNLGQGPELLIRYENEEAVDDSQLPKDRFSAERLKGVDSTLKIQPAELGDSAVYLCASSPGTSEETQYFGPGTRLLVL.

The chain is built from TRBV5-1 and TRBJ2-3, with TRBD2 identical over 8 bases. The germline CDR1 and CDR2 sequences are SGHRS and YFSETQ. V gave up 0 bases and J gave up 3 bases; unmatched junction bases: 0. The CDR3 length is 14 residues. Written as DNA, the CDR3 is TGCGCCAGCAGCTTGGGCGGGGGGACAGATACGCAGTATTTT. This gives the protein CASSLGGGTDTQYF. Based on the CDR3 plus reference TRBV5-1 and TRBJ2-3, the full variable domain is KAGVTQTPRYLIKTRGQQVTLSCSPISGHRSVSWYQQTPGQGLQFLFEYFSETQRNKGNFPGRFSGRQFSNSRSEMNVSTLELGDSALYLCASSLGGGTDTQYFGPGTRLTVL.

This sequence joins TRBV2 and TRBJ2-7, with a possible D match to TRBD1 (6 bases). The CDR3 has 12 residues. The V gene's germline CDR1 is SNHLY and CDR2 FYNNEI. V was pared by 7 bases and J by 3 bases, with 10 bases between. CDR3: CASNREGYEQYF. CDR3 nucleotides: TGTGCCAGCAACAGGGAAGGCTACGAGCAGTACTTC.

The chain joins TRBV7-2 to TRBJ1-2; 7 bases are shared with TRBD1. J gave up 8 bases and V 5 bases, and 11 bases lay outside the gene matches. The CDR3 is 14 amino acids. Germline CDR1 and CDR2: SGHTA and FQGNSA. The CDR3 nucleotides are TGTGCCAGCAGCCTTCTAACAGGGGACCGGGGCTACACCTTC. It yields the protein CASSLLTGDRGYTF.

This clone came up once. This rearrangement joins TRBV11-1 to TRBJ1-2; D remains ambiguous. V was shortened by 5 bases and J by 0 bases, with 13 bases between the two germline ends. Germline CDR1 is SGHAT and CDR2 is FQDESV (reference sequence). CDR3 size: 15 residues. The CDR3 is CASSPDRLPNYGYTF. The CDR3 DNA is TGTGCCAGCAGCCCAGACCGACTTCCTAACTATGGCTACACCTTC.

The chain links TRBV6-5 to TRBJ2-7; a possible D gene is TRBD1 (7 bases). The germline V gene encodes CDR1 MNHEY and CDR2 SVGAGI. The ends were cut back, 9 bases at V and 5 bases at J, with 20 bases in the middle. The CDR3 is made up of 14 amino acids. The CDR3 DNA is TGTGCCAGTAGGGAGTGGCAGGGGGGCCACGAGCAGTACTTC. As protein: CASREWQGGHEQYF.

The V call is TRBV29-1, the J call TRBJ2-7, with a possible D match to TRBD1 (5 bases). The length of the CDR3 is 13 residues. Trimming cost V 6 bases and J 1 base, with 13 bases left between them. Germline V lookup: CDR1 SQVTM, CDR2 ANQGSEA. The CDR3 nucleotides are TGCAGCGTGGGGCTAGTTGCTTCCTACGAGCAGTACTTC. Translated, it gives CSVGLVASYEQYF.

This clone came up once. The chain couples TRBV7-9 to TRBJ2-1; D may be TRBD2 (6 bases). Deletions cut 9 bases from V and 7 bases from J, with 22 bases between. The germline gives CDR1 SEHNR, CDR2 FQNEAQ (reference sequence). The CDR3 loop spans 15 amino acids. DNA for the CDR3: TGTGCCAGTGATGCTTGGCGCGGGGCGGGGAATGAGCAGTTCTTC. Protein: CASDAWRGAGNEQFF.

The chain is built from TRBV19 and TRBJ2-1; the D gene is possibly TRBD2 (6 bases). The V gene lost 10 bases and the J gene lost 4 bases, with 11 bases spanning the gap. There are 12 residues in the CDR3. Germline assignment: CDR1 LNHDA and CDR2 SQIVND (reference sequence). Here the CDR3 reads CATGSGYNEQFF. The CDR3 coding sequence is TGTGCCACCGGGAGCGGGTACAATGAGCAGTTCTTC.